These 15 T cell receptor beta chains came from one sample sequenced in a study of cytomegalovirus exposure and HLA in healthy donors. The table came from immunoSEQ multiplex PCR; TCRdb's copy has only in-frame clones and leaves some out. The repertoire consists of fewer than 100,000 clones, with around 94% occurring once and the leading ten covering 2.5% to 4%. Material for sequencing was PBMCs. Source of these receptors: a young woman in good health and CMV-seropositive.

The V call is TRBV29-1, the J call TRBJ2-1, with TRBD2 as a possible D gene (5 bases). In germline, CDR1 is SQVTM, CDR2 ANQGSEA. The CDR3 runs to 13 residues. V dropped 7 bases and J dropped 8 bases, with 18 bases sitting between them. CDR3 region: CSGGSGSGDEQFF. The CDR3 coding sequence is TGCAGCGGGGGTTCGGGCAGCGGCGATGAGCAGTTCTTC.

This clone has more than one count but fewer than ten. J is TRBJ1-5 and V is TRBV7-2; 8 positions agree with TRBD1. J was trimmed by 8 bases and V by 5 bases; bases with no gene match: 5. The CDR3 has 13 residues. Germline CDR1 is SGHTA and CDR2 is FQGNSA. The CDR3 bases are TGTGCCAGCAGCCTCACAGGGGGAGAGCCCCAGCATTTT. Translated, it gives CASSLTGGEPQHF.

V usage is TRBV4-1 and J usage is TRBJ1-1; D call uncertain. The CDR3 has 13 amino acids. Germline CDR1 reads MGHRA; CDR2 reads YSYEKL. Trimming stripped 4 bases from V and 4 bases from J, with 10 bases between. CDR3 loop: CASSLGEGTEAFF. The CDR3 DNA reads TGCGCCAGCAGCCTGGGTGAGGGCACTGAAGCTTTCTTT.

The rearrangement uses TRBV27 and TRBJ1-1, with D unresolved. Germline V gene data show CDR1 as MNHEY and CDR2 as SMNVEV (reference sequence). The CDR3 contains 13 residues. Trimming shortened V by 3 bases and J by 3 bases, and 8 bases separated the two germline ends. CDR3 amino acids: CASSLSAYTEAFF. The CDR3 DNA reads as TGTGCCAGCAGTTTGAGCGCCTACACTGAAGCTTTCTTT.

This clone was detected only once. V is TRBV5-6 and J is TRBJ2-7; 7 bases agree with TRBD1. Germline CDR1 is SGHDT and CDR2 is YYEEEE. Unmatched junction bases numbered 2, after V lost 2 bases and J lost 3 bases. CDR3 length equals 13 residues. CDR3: CASSFGDSYEQYF. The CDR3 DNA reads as TGTGCCAGCAGCTTTGGGGACAGCTACGAGCAGTACTTC.

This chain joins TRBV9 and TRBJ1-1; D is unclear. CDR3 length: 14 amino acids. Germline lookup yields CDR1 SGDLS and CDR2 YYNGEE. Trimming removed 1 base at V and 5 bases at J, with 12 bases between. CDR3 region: CASSVTGRGTEAFF. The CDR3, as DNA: TGTGCCAGCAGCGTAACGGGGAGAGGGACTGAAGCTTTCTTT.

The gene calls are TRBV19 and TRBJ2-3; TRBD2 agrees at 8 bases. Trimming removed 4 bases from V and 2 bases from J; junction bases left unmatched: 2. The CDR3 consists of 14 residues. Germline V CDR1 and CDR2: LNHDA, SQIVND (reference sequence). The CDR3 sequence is CASSTTSDTDTQYF. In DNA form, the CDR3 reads TGTGCCAGTAGTACGACTAGCGACACAGATACGCAGTATTTT.

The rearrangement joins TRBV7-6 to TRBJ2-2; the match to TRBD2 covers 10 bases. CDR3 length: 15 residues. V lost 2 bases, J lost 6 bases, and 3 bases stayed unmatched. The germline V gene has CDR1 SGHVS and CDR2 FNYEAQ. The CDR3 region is CASSLSGGEAGELFF. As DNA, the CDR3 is TGTGCCAGCAGCTTAAGCGGGGGGGAAGCCGGGGAGCTGTTTTTT.

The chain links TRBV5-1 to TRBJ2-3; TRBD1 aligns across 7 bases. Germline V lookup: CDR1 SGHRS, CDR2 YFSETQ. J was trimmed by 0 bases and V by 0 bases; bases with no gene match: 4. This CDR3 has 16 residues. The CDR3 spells CASSLVWDSSTDTQYF. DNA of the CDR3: TGCGCCAGCAGCTTGGTGTGGGACAGCAGCACAGATACGCAGTATTTT.

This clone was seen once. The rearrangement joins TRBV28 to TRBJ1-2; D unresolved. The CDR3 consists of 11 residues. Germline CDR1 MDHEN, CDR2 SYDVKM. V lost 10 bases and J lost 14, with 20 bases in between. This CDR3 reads CATRGGTVRTF. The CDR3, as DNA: TGTGCCACCCGGGGAGGCACGGTTCGGACCTTC.

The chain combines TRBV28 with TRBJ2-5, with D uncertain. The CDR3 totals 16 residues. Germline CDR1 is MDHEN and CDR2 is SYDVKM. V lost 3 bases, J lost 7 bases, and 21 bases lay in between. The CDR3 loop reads CASSFELNYEKGTQYF. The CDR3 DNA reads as TGTGCCAGCAGTTTTGAGTTGAACTATGAGAAAGGGACCCAGTACTTC.

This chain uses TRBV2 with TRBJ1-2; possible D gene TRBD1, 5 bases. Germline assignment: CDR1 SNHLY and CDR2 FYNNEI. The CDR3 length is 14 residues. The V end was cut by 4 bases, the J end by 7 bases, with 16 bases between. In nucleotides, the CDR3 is TGTGCCAGCAGTGGATCCGGCCAGGGCGCTGGCTACACCTTC. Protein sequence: CASSGSGQGAGYTF.

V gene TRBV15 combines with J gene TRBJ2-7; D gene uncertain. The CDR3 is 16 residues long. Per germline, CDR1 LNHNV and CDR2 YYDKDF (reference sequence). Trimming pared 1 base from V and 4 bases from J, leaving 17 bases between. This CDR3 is CATSRVGAIGWYEQYF. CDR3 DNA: TGTGCCACCAGCAGAGTTGGAGCGATAGGTTGGTACGAGCAGTACTTC.

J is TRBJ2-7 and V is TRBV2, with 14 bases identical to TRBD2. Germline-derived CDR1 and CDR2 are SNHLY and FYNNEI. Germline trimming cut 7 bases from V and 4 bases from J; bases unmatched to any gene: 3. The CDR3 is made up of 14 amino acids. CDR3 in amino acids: CASMGLAGAYEQYF. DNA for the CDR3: TGTGCCAGCATGGGACTAGCGGGAGCTTACGAGCAGTACTTC.

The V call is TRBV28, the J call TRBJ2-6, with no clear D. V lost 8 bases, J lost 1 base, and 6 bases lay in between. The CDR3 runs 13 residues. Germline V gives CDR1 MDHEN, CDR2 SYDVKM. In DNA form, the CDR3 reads TGTGCCAGCTATGTATCTGGGGCCAACGTCCTGACTTTC. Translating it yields CASYVSGANVLTF.